Sequencing of this TCR beta chain was carried out in a study of human T cells and chemical hapten exposure (dated by TCRdb to the early 2020s). Describing the broader study: Libraries were combined into a pool for sequencing, and differences in TCR yield between samples came mainly from small differences in library volumes within the pool. Both TCR alpha and TCR beta chains were sequenced from each blood RNA sample. In alopecia patients, the study followed how the peripheral blood TCR repertoire changed in vivo over primary and secondary sensitization to diphenylcyclopropenone (DPC), a hapten. The full study reports these points: DPC sensitization did not change how many TCRs were above 1 in 1000 frequency, and no evidence was found of alterations in global repertoire structure. Repeated subsampling changed both the strength of the expansion versus patch-test correlation and the threshold at which the correlation became significant.

After removal of 5 bases from V and 7 bases from J, the junction retains 12 bases not matched to a gene. Sequences PRHDT (CDR1) and FYEKMQ (CDR2) are obtained from the germline V gene (reference sequence). The CDR3 measures 15 amino acids from cysteine to phenylalanine. Just CDR3 DNA is preserved here, 45 bases in frame from base 1. Total RNA was isolated from unfractionated whole blood collected in Tempus Blood RNA tubes. As TCR sequencing controls, roughly 5 healthy volunteers were used, with blood taken at day 0, 2 weeks and 6 weeks. The library was prepared using 5' RACE. TCRdb lists the instrument as Illumina MiSeq. During library preparation, unique molecular identifiers were attached to individual cDNA molecules so that TCRs could be counted quantitatively and reproducibly. The paper's data handling went like this. A median of approximately 96,000 TCRs per sample was observed, with a range of 23,224 to 690,600. The Decombinator software suite was used to annotate the V, J and CDR3 of the TCR reads. Every sample was subsampled to the same number of TCRs (28,000) for the PS versus PT1 abundance plots. TCRs were defined as expanded if absent before sensitization and observed at least eight times at the 2-week time point. The public reads were reanalyzed by TCRdb: fastp trimming at Q25, MiXCR alignment, in-frame beta chains only. One record per CDR3 amino acid sequence lists the most common genes and DNA. TCRdb, not the original authors, processed these V and J calls. This sample comprises about 81,000 distinct CDR3 sequences, roughly 8.4% of them detected only once. Roughly 2.4% of the sample is in the top ten clones.

In regard to this clonotype: This clone's antigen is unknown. It has no much larger one-base neighbor in the sample; base qualities were not kept.

The chain uses TRBV13 and TRBJ2-3, and 7 junctional nucleotides match TRBD2. This clonotype was sampled from a male donor in good health. The DNA is as follows: TGTGCCAGCAGCCCGCGGGGGACCGGGTGGAATACGCAGTATTTT. This encodes CASSPRGTGWNTQYF.